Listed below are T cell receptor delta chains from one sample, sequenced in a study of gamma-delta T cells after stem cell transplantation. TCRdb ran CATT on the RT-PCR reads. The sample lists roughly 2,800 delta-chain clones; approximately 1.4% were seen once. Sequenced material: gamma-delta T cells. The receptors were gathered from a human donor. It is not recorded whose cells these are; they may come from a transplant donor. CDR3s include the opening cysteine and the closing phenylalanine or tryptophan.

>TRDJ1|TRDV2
CACDTLGDPHADKLIF
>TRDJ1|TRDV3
CAFPLLGWGIYTDKLIF
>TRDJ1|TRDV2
CACDTLWGIRRGDQDTDKLIF
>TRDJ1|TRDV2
CACDTMPMGAGGYVDGDKLIF
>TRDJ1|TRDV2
CACERLGDIPPDKLIF
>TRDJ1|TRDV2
CACDTLGDRDTDKLIF
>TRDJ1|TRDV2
CACDSLGEYTDKLIF
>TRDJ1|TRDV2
CACDTVVRADTDKLIF
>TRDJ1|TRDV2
CACDPLRTGGRTDKLIF
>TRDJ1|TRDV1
CALGEVDRDRLGDRCTDKLIF
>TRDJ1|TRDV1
CALGAPHSVILRTGGGGKLIF
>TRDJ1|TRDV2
CACDGVGASPDKLIF
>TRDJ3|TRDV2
CACDTAGGTCSWDTRQMFF
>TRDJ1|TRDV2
CACDLTGGRRDKLIF
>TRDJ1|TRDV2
CACDTLGDTSTDKLIF
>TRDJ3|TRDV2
CACDTAILGDTQSSWDTRQMFF
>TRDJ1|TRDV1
CALVPISSTDPSNTDKLIF
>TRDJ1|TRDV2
CACDTLGVTTDKLIF
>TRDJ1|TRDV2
CACDAVLGDRPKSTDKLIF
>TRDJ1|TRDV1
CALGDPFVPALWGLPYTDKLIF
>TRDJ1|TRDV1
CALGELWGPTGMWYTDKLIF
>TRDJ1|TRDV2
CACDVASSGDKKADKLIF
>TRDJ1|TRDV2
CACDPLGLYDKLIF
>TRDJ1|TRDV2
CACDTGDTQGKLIF
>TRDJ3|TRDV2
CACDTAGISSWDTRQMFF
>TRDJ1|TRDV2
CACDPLSPDSPDKLIF
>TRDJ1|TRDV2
CACDMMNTGGLPNRYTDKLIF